Listed below are T cell receptor beta chains from one sample, sequenced in a study of blood T cell repertoires in COVID-19. Sequenced by immunoSEQ multiplex PCR; TCRdb stores in-frame clones only, minus some. The top ten hold more than 4.5% of the sample, which has 150,000 or so clones, roughly 90% seen once. Sequencing input: peripheral blood. The source is a man aged 30 to 39 with COVID-19, enrolled during active disease. CDR3s include the opening cysteine and the closing phenylalanine or tryptophan. D genes are given only for firm matches. Clone size is given for some rows only: seen once, a few or many times, or a class if the clone is expanded.

size	D	V	J	CDR3	DNA
NA	TRBD1	TRBV4-2	TRBJ2-1	CASSPTFRDRQHEQFF	TGTGCCAGCAGCCCGACCTTCCGGGACAGGCAACATGAGCAGTTCTTC
NA	NA	TRBV28	TRBJ2-7	CASSYRGMTYEQYF	TGTGCCAGCAGCTATCGAGGGATGACCTACGAGCAGTACTTC
NA	TRBD2	TRBV3-1/TRBV3-2	TRBJ2-7	CASSQGSGLALLAYEQYF	TGTGCCAGCAGCCAAGGTTCGGGACTAGCGTTACTTGCCTACGAGCAGTACTTC
NA	NA	TRBV6-2/TRBV6-3	TRBJ2-3	CASSPGWGTDTQYF	TGTGCCAGCAGTCCCGGGTGGGGCACAGATACGCAGTATTTT
NA	NA	TRBV11-1	TRBJ1-2	CASTPNRRDKGGGYTF	TGTGCCAGCACCCCCAACCGCCGGGACAAGGGTGGCGGCTACACCTTC
NA	TRBD1	TRBV4-1	TRBJ1-2	CASSHGQANYGYTF	TGCGCCAGCAGCCACGGACAGGCGAACTATGGCTACACCTTC
NA	NA	TRBV3-1/TRBV3-2	TRBJ1-3	CATSGEGNTIYF	TGTGCCACCTCGGGAGAAGGAAACACCATATATTTT
NA	TRBD1	TRBV27	TRBJ2-5	CASSQTGPQETQYF	TGTGCCAGCAGTCAGACAGGGCCACAAGAGACCCAGTACTTC
NA	TRBD2	TRBV4-1	TRBJ2-7	CASSQATSGGGPSEQYF	TGCGCCAGCAGCCAAGCTACTAGCGGGGGGGGGCCGAGTGAGCAGTACTTC
NA	TRBD1	TRBV6-4	TRBJ2-2	CASSDGTGNTGELFF	TGTGCCAGCAGTGACGGGACAGGGAACACCGGGGAGCTGTTTTTT
NA	TRBD1	TRBV5-1	TRBJ2-7	CASSVNSGTVSYEQYF	TGCGCCAGCAGCGTAAATTCCGGGACAGTCTCCTACGAGCAGTACTTC
NA	NA	TRBV6-2/TRBV6-3	TRBJ2-7	CASSYEGPRREQYF	TGTGCCAGCAGTTACGAAGGCCCAAGGAGGGAGCAGTACTTC
NA	TRBD1	TRBV14	TRBJ2-7	CASSPPWDRGLISYEQYF	TGTGCCAGCAGCCCGCCCTGGGACAGGGGACTGATCTCCTACGAGCAGTACTTC
NA	NA	TRBV27	TRBJ1-2	CASSFQGSNYGYTF	TGTGCCAGCAGTTTTCAGGGGTCCAACTATGGCTACACCTTC
once	NA	TRBV4-1	TRBJ2-7	CASSQDPQVSSYEQYF	TGCGCCAGCAGCCAAGATCCACAGGTTAGCTCCTACGAGCAGTACTTC
NA	NA	TRBV9	TRBJ1-2	CASSGGEGYGYTF	TGTGCCAGCAGCGGAGGGGAGGGCTATGGCTACACCTTC
NA	NA	TRBV4-3	TRBJ2-7	CASSQGVSDTYEQYF	TGCGCCAGCAGCCAAGGTGTGTCGGACACCTACGAGCAGTACTTC
NA	TRBD1	TRBV7-3	TRBJ1-3	CASSSQGTPGNTIYF	TGTGCCAGCAGTTCACAGGGGACTCCTGGAAACACCATATATTTT
NA	TRBD2	TRBV7-9	TRBJ2-1	CASGASGLNNEVFF	TGTGCCTCAGGGGCTAGCGGGCTGAACAATGAGGTGTTCTTC
once	TRBD1	TRBV3-1/TRBV3-2	TRBJ2-7	CASRGQSEQYF	TGTGCCAGCAGGGGACAGTCCGAGCAGTACTTC
NA	NA	TRBV19	TRBJ1-5	CASSIEHSPRGNQPQHF	TGTGCCAGTAGTATAGAACACTCGCCGCGGGGCAATCAGCCCCAGCATTTT
NA	NA	TRBV5-6	TRBJ1-6	CASSLGGKRNSPLHF	TGTGCCAGCAGCTTGGGAGGGAAGAGGAATTCACCCCTCCACTTT
NA	TRBD1	TRBV25-1	TRBJ1-2	CASSDPRRQGRGGYTF	TGTGCCAGCAGTGACCCCCGGCGACAGGGGAGAGGAGGCTACACCTTC
NA	TRBD2	TRBV30	TRBJ2-1	CAWGPGLAGYEQFF	TGTGCCTGGGGACCGGGACTAGCGGGATATGAGCAGTTCTTC
NA	TRBD1	TRBV6-5	TRBJ1-5	CASRRTGYGNQPQHF	TGTGCCAGCAGAAGGACAGGGTACGGCAATCAGCCCCAGCATTTT
NA	TRBD1	TRBV9	TRBJ1-2	CASSSRTGDNYGYTF	TGTGCCAGCAGCTCCCGGACAGGGGACAACTATGGCTACACCTTC
NA	NA	TRBV6-1	TRBJ2-6	CASSEPTGLGGANVLTF	TGTGCCAGCAGTGAGCCGACAGGTCTGGGTGGGGCCAACGTCCTGACTTTC
NA	NA	TRBV7-2	TRBJ1-1	CASSLVFVGTLNTEAFF	TGTGCCAGCAGCTTAGTTTTCGTGGGGACATTGAACACTGAAGCTTTCTTT
NA	NA	TRBV9	TRBJ2-2	CASSSRTNTGELFF	TGTGCCAGCAGCTCGAGGACTAACACCGGGGAGCTGTTTTTT